This entry describes one T cell receptor (beta chain). As yet, its antigen is unknown. This record comes from a study of T cell repertoires in cytomegalovirus infection. In the study overall: Selection of CMV epitopes for the study included recently identified HLA-C-restricted and well-studied HLA-B-restricted ones. Matching HLA type, along with CMV infection, was indicated by public TCR beta signatures. General study results and limits: CMV carriers having the relevant HLA were flagged by cumulative public TCR beta family frequency. Dominant in the ex vivo response were TCR beta clonotypes restricted by HLA-C and specific for CMV.

The CDR3 is 15 amino acids. Deletions cut 4 bases from V and 3 bases from J, with 13 bases between. Looked up from germline, CDR1 is LNHNV and CDR2 is YYDKDF (reference sequence). TCRdb re-called the reads with MiXCR, one entry per CDR3 protein. Here the sample spans around 770,000 distinct CDR3 sequences, just under 30% being singletons. The V and J genes are TRBV15 and TRBJ2-1; D may correspond to TRBD1 or TRBD2 (6 bases each). This TCR came from a human donor in good health (CMV status not recorded). Some clones in this sample may be carry-over from other donors' samples. The sequencing here drew on cultured CD8+ T cells from PBMCs, taken from culture after CMV antigen stimulation. DNA for the CDR3: TGTGCCACCAGCACGACCAGGGGAGGCTACAATGAGCAGTTCTTC. This encodes CATSTTRGGYNEQFF.